This T cell receptor beta chain was sequenced for a study of T cells after yellow fever vaccination. V gave up 0 bases and J gave up 7 bases, with 22 bases separating them. In germline, CDR1 is DFQATT, CDR2 SNEGSKA (reference sequence). The CDR3 has 16 amino acids. Study-wide findings and caveats: Most primary-vaccination clones reappeared after the booster (about 95% CD4, 88% CD8). Researchers cautioned that FACS-sorted repertoires could harbor abundant clonotypes contaminating from the bulk population.

Remarks on this clonotype: What it binds is unknown.

5'RACE template switching produced TCR cDNA carrying a universal primer site and UMIs. TCRdb re-analysed the 5' RACE reads in MiXCR, keeping a single row per CDR3 protein. The data hold under 300,000 distinct CDR3 sequences, with 6.9% observed a single time. The sample was CD4+ T cells sorted from PBMCs, taken 15 days after the yellow fever booster vaccination. This TCR was recovered from a man younger than 45 who received the YFV17D yellow fever vaccine. J is TRBJ2-7 and V is TRBV20-1; possible D gene TRBD2, 6 bases. CDR3 nucleotide sequence: TGCAGTGCTAGAGATCGGGACTGGCCGGGAGCTAATGAGCAGTACTTC. Residues: CSARDRDWPGANEQYF.